This T cell receptor beta chain was sequenced in a study of patients and donors after allogeneic stem cell transplantation. This CDR3 contains 11 residues. V was shortened by 1 base and J by 3 bases, with 2 bases between the two germline ends. Germline-derived CDR1 and CDR2 are DFQATT and SNEGSKA (reference sequence). TCRdb reanalysed the RT-PCR reads using MiXCR and keeps one entry per CDR3 protein. The repertoire consists of 190,000 or so distinct CDR3 sequences, with 41% occurring once and the leading ten covering less than 40%. Sequencing input: blood, either unsorted or a sorted T cell fraction (not recorded which). V usage is TRBV20-1 and J usage is TRBJ2-3; D gene unclear. This TCR was sampled from a human donor who was either an allogeneic HSCT recipient or a stem cell or donor lymphocyte infusion donor (not recorded which). It is not recorded whose cells these are; they may come from a transplant donor. CDR3 residues: CSARVTDTQYF. The CDR3, as DNA: TGCAGTGCTAGAGTTACAGATACGCAGTATTTT.